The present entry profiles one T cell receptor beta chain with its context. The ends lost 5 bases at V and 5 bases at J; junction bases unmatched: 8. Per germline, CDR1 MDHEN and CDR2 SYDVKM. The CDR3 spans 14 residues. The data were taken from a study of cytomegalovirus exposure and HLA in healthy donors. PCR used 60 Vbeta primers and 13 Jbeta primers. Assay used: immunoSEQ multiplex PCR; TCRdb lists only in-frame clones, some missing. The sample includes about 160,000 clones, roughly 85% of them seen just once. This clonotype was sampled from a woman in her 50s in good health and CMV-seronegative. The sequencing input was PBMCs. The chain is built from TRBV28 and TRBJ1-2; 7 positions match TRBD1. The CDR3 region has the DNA TGTGCCAGCAGTCCCTGGGACAGAATTTATGGCTACACCTTC. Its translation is CASSPWDRIYGYTF.